The sequence of this TCR beta chain was determined in a study of control samples from healthy donors and cancer patients. This CDR3 has 15 amino acids. V was pared by 5 bases and J by 6 bases, with 20 bases between. CDR1 and CDR2 (germline): MDHEN, SYDVKM. Profiling relied on immunoSEQ multiplex PCR, and the TCRdb table lists in-frame clones only, not all of them. The sample lists approximately 100,000 clones, 88% seen once, with about 14% in the top ten. The source material was blood. The source of this sequence is a man in his thirties or forties in good health. The chain joins TRBV28 to TRBJ2-7; D call uncertain. CDR3 loop: CASSPGRALLREQYF. Written as DNA, the CDR3 is TGTGCCAGCAGTCCAGGAAGGGCTCTCCTTCGCGAGCAGTACTTC. Supplemented by reference TRBV28 and TRBJ2-7, the full variable domain reads DVKVTQSSRYLVKRTGEKVFLECVQDMDHENMFWYRQDPGLGLRLIYFSYDVKMKEKGDIPEGYSVSREKKERFSLILESASTNQTSMYLCASSPGRALLREQYFGPGTRLTVT.